This T cell receptor (beta chain) is drawn from a study of radiotherapy plus CTLA-4 blockade in lung cancer. General study results and limits: Once radiotherapy plus ipilimumab had been given, TCR clones derived from tumor expanded in blood.

As to this clone: What it binds is unknown.

It was focal radiation plus CTLA-4 blockade with ipilimumab that patients with chemo-refractory metastatic non-small-cell lung cancer received. The method was immunoSEQ multiplex PCR; TCRdb's version includes in-frame clones alone and lacks a portion of them. This sample yields around 80,000 clones, of which over 65% are seen a single time; 8% to 10% belongs to the top ten. This TCR was sampled from a human donor with non-small cell lung cancer whose response to radiotherapy plus ipilimumab could not be evaluated. The sequencing used peripheral blood, collected from a patient treated with radiotherapy plus ipilimumab.

CDR3 DNA sequence: TGTGCCAGCTTACCAACCGACTTCCCGGTCGGTGAGCAGTTCTTC. Its protein is CASLPTDFPVGEQFF. This chain links TRBV27 with TRBJ2-1; no definite D call. Trimming pared 8 bases from V and 9 bases from J, leaving 23 bases between. Germline CDR1 is MNHEY and CDR2 is SMNVEV (reference sequence). The CDR3 totals 15 residues.